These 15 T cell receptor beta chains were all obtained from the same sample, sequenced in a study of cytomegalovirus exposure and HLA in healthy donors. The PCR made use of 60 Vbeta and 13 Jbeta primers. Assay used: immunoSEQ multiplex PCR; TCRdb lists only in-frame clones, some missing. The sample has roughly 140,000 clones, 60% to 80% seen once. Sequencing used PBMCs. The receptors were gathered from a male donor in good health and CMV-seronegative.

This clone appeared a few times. The CDR3 DNA is TGTGCCAGCAGCGCCTCGACTCGCTACGAGCAGTACTTC. This sequence encodes CASSASTRYEQYF. V gene TRBV9 combines with J gene TRBJ2-7; D is undetermined. Per the germline V gene, CDR1 is SGDLS and CDR2 is YYNGEE. V lost 3 bases and J lost 3, with 10 bases in between. This CDR3 is built from 13 residues.

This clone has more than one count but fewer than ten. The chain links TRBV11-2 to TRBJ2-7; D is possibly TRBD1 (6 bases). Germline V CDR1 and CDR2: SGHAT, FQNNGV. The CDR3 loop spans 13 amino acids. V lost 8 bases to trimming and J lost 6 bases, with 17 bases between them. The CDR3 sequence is CASCPTGMGEQYF. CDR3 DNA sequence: TGTGCCAGCTGTCCAACAGGGATGGGCGAGCAGTACTTC.

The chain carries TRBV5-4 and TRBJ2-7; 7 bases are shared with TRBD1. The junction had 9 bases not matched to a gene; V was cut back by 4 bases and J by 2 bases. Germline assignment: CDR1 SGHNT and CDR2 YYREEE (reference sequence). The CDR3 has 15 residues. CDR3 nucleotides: TGTGCCAGCAGCCTAACCGGGACAGTGCCCTACGAGCAGTACTTC. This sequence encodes CASSLTGTVPYEQYF.

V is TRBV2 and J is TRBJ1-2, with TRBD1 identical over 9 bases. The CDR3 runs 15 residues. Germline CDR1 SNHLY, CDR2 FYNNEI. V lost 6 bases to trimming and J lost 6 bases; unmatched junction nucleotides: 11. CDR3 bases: TGTGCCAGCAGCGTACTCACAGGGGGCGCGGATGGCTACACCTTC. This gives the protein CASSVLTGGADGYTF.

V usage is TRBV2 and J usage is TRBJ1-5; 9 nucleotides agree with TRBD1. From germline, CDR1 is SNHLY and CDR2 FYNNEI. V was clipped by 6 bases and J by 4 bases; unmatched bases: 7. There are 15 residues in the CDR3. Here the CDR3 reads CASRPGTGRNQPQHF. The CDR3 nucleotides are TGTGCCAGCAGACCCGGGACAGGGAGGAATCAGCCCCAGCATTTT.

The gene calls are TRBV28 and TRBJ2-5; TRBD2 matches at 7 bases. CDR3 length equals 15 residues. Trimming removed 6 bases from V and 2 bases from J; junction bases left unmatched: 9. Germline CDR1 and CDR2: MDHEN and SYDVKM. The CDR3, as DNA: TGTGCCAGCAGCTCCCGTTGGGGGGGACAAGAGACCCAGTACTTC. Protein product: CASSSRWGGQETQYF.

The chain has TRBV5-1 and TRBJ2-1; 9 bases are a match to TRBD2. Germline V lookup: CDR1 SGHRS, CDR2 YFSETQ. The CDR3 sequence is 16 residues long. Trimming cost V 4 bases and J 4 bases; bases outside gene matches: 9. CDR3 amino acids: CASSPRAGGPYNEQFF. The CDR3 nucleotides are TGCGCCAGCAGCCCGAGGGCGGGAGGGCCTTACAATGAGCAGTTCTTC.

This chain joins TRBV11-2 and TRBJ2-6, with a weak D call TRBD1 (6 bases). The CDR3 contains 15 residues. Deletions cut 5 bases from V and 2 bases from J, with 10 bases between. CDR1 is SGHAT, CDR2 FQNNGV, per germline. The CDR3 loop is CASSINRAGANVLTF. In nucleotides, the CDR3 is TGTGCCAGCAGCATTAACAGGGCTGGGGCCAACGTCCTGACTTTC.

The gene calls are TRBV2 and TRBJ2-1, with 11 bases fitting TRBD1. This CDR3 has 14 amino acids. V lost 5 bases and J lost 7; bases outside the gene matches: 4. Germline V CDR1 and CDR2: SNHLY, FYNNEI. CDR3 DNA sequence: TGTGCCAGCAGTACCGGGACAGGGGGTAATGAGCAGTTCTTC. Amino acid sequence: CASSTGTGGNEQFF.

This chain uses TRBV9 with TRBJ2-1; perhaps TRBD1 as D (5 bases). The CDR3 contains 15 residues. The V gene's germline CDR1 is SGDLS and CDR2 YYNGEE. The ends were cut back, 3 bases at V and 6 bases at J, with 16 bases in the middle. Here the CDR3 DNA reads TGTGCCAGCAGCGACGACAGTTTTTTCGGCAATGAGCAGTTCTTC. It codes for CASSDDSFFGNEQFF. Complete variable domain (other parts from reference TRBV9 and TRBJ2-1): DSGVTQTPKHLITATGQRVTLRCSPRSGDLSVYWYQQSLDQGLQFLIQYYNGEERAKGNILERFSAQQFPDLHSELNLSSLELGDSALYFCASSDDSFFGNEQFFGPGTRLTVL.

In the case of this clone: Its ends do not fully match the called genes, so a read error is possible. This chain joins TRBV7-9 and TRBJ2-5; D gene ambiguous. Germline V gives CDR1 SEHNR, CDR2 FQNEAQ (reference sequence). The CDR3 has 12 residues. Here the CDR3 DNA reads TGTTCCAGCAGCTTCGTTGTGGAGACCCAGTACTTC. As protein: CSSSFVVETQYF.

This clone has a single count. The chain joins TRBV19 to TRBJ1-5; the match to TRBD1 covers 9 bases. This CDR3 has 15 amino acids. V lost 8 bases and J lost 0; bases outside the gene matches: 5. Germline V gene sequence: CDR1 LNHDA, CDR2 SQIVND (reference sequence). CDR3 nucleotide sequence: TGTGCCAGTTACGGACAGGGGCATAGCAATCAGCCCCAGCATTTT. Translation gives CASYGQGHSNQPQHF.

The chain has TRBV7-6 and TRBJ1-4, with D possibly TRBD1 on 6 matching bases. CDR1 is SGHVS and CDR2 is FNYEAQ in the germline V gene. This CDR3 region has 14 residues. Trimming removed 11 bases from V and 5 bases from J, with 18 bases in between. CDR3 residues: CASRGGVMNEKLFF. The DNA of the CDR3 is TGTGCCTCTAGGGGGGGCGTCATGAATGAAAAACTGTTTTTT.

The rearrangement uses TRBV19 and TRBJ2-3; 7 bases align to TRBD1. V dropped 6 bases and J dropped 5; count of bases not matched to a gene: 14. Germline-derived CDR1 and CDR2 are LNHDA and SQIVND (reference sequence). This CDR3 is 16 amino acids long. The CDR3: CASSPGTASPLDTQYF. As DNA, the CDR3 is TGTGCCAGTAGCCCCGGGACAGCGAGCCCCTTAGATACGCAGTATTTT. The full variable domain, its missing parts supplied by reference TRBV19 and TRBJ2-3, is DGGITQSPKYLFRKEGQNVTLSCEQNLNHDAMYWYRQDPGQGLRLIYYSQIVNDFQKGDIAEGYSVSREKKESFPLTVTSAQKNPTAFYLCASSPGTASPLDTQYFGPGTRLTVL.

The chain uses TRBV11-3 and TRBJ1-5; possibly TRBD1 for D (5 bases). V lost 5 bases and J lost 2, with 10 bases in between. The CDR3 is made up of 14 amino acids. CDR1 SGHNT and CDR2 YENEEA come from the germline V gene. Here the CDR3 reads CASSRGGGNQPQHF. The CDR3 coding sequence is TGTGCCAGCAGCCGCGGGGGAGGCAATCAGCCCCAGCATTTT.